These T cell receptor beta chains were read from a single sample in a study of T cells in Graves' hyperthyroidism and ophthalmopathy. TCRdb passed the multiplex PCR reads through MiXCR, listing each CDR3 protein once. The table records 500,000 to 600,000 distinct CDR3 sequences, about 20% of them present only once. Sequencing was done on a sample of blood. The receptor set was obtained from a man in his forties with Graves' ophthalmopathy. Both conserved end residues are part of each CDR3. The order of the fields is J gene, V gene, CDR3 protein.

j_call: TRBJ2-3; v_call: TRBV19; cdr3_aa: CATKELQATDTQYF
j_call: TRBJ2-3; v_call: TRBV20-1; cdr3_aa: CSASSGRGSSADMQYF
j_call: TRBJ1-1; v_call: TRBV2; cdr3_aa: CASRTDRANTEAFF
j_call: TRBJ2-5; v_call: TRBV5-1; cdr3_aa: CASSFEKTQYF
j_call: TRBJ2-1; v_call: TRBV14; cdr3_aa: CASSSWTSGGARYNEQFF
j_call: TRBJ2-3; v_call: TRBV6-1; cdr3_aa: CASSPGTSGISTDTQYF
j_call: TRBJ2-1; v_call: TRBV5-1; cdr3_aa: CASSVPGQGDNEQFF
j_call: TRBJ1-5; v_call: TRBV5-1; cdr3_aa: CASREGVNQPQHF
j_call: TRBJ2-1; v_call: TRBV7-6; cdr3_aa: CASSLLAGVPDEQFF
j_call: TRBJ2-7; v_call: TRBV12-3/TRBV12-4; cdr3_aa: CASSPFGTTYEQYF
j_call: TRBJ2-1; v_call: TRBV12-3/TRBV12-4; cdr3_aa: CASSSGTVKYNEQFF
j_call: TRBJ1-1; v_call: TRBV19; cdr3_aa: CASSASLNTEAFF
j_call: TRBJ2-5; v_call: TRBV27; cdr3_aa: CASSFSFRETQYF
j_call: TRBJ2-2; v_call: TRBV7-9; cdr3_aa: CASSLGRLELFF
j_call: TRBJ1-6; v_call: TRBV7-8; cdr3_aa: CASRLGTRSYSPLHF
j_call: TRBJ2-1; v_call: TRBV5-1; cdr3_aa: CASSLEGQGWNEQFF
j_call: TRBJ2-5; v_call: TRBV11-2; cdr3_aa: CASSKGQTQETQYF
j_call: TRBJ1-5; v_call: TRBV5-1; cdr3_aa: CASSSGATGDQPQHF
j_call: TRBJ2-3; v_call: TRBV2; cdr3_aa: CASTPGTGAPRTDTQYF
j_call: TRBJ2-1; v_call: TRBV19; cdr3_aa: CASRGIAGANNEQFF